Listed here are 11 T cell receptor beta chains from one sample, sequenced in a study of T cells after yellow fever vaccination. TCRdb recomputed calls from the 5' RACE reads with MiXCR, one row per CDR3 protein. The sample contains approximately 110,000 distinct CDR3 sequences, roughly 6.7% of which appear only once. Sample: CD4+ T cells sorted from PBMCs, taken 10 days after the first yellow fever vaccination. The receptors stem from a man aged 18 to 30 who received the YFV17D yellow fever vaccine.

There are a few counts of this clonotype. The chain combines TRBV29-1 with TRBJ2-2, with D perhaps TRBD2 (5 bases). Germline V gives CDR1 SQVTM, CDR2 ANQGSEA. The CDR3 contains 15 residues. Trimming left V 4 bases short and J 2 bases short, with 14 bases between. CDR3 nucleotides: TGCAGCGTTGTGTCTTTGGGGAGAAACACCGGGGAGCTGTTTTTT. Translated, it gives CSVVSLGRNTGELFF.

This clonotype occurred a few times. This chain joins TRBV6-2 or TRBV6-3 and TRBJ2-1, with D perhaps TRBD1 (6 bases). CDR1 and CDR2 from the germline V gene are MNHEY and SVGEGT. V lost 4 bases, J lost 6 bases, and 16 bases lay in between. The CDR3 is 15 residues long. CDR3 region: CASSSQFTGTNEQFF. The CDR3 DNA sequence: TGTGCCAGCAGTTCGCAGTTCACAGGGACCAATGAGCAGTTCTTC.

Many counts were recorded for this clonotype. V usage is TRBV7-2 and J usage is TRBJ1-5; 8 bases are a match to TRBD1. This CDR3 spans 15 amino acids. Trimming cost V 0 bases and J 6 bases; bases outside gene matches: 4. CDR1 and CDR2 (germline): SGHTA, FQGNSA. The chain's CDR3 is CASSLAQGGVQPQHF. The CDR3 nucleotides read TGTGCCAGCAGCTTAGCACAGGGGGGGGTTCAGCCCCAGCATTTT.

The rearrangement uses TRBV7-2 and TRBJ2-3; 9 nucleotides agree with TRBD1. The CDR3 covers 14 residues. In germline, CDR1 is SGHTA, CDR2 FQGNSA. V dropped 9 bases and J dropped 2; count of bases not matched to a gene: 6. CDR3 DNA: TGTGCCAGTGGTAGGGACAGGGTCACAGATACGCAGTATTTT. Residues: CASGRDRVTDTQYF. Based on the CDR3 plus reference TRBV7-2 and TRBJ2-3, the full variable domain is GAGVSQSPSNKVTEKGKDVELRCDPISGHTALYWYRQSLGQGLEFLIYFQGNSAPDKSGLPSDRFSAERTGGSVSTLTIQRTQQEDSAVYLCASGRDRVTDTQYFGPGTRLTVL.

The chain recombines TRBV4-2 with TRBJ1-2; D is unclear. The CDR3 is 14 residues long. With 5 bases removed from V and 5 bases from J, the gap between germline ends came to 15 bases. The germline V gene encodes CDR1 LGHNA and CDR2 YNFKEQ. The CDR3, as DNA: TGTGCCAGCAGCTCCTCGGAGGGATGGTATGGCTACACCTTC. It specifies CASSSSEGWYGYTF.

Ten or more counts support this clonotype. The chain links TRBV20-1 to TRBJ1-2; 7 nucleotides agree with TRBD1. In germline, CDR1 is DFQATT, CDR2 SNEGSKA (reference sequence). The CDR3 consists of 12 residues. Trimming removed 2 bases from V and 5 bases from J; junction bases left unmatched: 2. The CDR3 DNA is TGCAGTGCTAGAAACAGGGGATATGGCTACACCTTC. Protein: CSARNRGYGYTF.

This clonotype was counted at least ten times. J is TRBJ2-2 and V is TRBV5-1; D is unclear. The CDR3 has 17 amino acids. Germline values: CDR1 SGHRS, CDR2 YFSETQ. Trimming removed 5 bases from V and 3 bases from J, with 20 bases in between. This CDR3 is CASRSDSLRGHTGELFF. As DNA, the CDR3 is TGCGCCAGCAGGTCCGACTCCCTCCGAGGTCACACCGGGGAGCTGTTTTTT.

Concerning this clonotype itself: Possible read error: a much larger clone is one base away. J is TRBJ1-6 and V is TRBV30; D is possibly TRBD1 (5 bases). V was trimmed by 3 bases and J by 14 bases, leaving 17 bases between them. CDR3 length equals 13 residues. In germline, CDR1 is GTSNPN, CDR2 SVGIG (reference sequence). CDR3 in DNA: TGTGCCTGGAGACCAGACAGCCGGGGCACCCTCCACTTT. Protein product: CAWRPDSRGTLHF.

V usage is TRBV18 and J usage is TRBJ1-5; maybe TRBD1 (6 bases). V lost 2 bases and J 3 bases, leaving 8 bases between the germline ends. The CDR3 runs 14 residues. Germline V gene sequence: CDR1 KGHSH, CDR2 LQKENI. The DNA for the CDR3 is TGTGCCAGCTCACCAACAGGGAACAATCAGCCCCAGCATTTT. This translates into CASSPTGNNQPQHF.

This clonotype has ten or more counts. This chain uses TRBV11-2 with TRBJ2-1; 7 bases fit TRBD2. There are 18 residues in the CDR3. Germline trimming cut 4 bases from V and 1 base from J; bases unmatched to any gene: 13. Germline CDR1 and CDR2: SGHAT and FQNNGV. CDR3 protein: CASSSAGVGAGSYNEQFF. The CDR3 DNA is TGTGCCAGCAGCTCCGCCGGGGTAGGAGCGGGGTCCTACAATGAGCAGTTCTTC.

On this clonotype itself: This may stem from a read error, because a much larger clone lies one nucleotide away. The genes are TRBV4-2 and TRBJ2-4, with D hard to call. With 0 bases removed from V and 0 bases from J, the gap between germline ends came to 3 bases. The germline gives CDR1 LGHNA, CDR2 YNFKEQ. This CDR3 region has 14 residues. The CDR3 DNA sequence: TGTGCCAGCAGCCAAGAGCCAGCCAAAAACATTCAGTACTTC. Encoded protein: CASSQEPAKNIQYF.